This TCR beta chain derives from a study of blood T cells in healthy people across ages. Peripheral blood from each donor was collected in a volume of approximately 9.5 milliliters. No fewer than 5.5 micrograms of total RNA were isolated from every sample. Regarding the study as a whole: As age increased, TCR beta diversity per million T cells fell in a roughly linear fashion.

Alongside a J-beta primer mix, a sample-barcoded 5' primer served in a second PCR lasting roughly 6 to 11 cycles. Via MiXCR, TCRdb re-called the 5' RACE reads, giving one row per CDR3 protein. The sample has 910,000 or so distinct CDR3 sequences; just over 50% are singletons. The V gene end was trimmed by 6 bases and the J gene end by 7 bases; junction bases not matched to a gene: 17. The CDR3 spans 15 residues. The V gene's germline CDR1 is SQVTM and CDR2 ANQGSEA. About this clonotype: The antigen is unknown.

The sequence was collected from a woman aged 55 to 70 in good health. The chain links TRBV29-1 to TRBJ2-7, with TRBD1 identical over 8 bases. Material: blood. CDR3 nucleotide sequence: TGCAGCGTACATACACCCCGACAGGGGATAGGTGAGCAGTACTTC. Protein: CSVHTPRQGIGEQYF.